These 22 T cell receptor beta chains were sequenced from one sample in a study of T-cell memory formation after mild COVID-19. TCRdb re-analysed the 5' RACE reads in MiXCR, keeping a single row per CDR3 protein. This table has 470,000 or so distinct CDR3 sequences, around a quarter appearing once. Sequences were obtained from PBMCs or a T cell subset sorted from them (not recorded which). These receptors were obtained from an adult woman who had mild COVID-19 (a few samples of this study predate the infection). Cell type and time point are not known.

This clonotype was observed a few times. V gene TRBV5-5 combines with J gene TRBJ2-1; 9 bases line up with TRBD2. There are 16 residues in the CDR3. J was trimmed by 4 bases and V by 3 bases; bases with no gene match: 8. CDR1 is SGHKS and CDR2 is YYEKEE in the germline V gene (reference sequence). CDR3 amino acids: CASSWAGTSSYNEQFF. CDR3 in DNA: TGTGCCAGCAGCTGGGCAGGGACTAGCTCTTACAATGAGCAGTTCTTC. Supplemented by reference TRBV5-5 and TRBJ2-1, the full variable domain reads DAGVTQSPTHLIKTRGQQVTLRCSPISGHKSVSWYQQVLGQGPQFIFQYYEKEERGRGNFPDRFSARQFPNYSSELNVNALLLGDSALYLCASSWAGTSSYNEQFFGPGTRLTVL.

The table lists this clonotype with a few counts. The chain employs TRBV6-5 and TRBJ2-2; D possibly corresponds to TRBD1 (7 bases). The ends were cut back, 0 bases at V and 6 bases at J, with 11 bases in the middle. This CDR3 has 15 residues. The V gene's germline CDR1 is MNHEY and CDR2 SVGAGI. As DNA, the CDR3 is TGTGCCAGCAGTTACTCGATCAGGGGGGCCGGGGAGCTGTTTTTT. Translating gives CASSYSIRGAGELFF.

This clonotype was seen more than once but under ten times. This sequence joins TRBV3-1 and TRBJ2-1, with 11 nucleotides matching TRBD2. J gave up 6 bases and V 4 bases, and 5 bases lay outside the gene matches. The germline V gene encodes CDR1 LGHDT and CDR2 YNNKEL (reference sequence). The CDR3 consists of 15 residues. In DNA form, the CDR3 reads TGTGCCAGCAGCCGAAGAGGGACTAGCGGCAATGAGCAGTTCTTC. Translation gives CASSRRGTSGNEQFF.

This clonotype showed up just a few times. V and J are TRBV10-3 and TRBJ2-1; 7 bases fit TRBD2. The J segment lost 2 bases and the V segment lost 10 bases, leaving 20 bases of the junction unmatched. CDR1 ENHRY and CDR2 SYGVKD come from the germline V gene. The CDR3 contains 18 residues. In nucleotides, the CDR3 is TGTGCCACCGGAGACGGAGGCCACACGGGAGGTCCCTACAATGAGCAGTTCTTC. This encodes CATGDGGHTGGPYNEQFF.

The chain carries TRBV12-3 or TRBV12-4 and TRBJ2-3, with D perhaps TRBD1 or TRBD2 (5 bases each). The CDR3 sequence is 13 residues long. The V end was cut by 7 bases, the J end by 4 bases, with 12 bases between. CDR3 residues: CASTPSGPDTQYF. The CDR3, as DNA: TGTGCCAGCACCCCCTCGGGACCAGATACGCAGTATTTT.

CDR3 region: CASSPPGASIAYNEQFF. DNA for the CDR3: TGCGCCAGCAGCCCTCCCGGGGCTAGCATAGCCTACAATGAGCAGTTCTTC. This sequence joins TRBV5-1 and TRBJ2-1; the D call may be TRBD1 or TRBD2 (5 bases each). The length of the CDR3 is 17 residues. V was cut by 4 bases and J by 2 bases, with 19 bases left in between. CDR1 and CDR2 from the germline V gene are SGHRS and YFSETQ. Combining the CDR3 with reference TRBV5-1 and TRBJ2-1 gives the whole variable domain KAGVTQTPRYLIKTRGQQVTLSCSPISGHRSVSWYQQTPGQGLQFLFEYFSETQRNKGNFPGRFSGRQFSNSRSEMNVSTLELGDSALYLCASSPPGASIAYNEQFFGPGTRLTVL.

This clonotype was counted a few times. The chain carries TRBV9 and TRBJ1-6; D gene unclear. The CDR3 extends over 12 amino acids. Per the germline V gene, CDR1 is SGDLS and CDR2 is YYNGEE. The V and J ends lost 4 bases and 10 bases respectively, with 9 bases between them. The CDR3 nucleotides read TGTGCCAGCAGCCTCGCTGGGTCACCCCTCCACTTT. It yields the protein CASSLAGSPLHF.

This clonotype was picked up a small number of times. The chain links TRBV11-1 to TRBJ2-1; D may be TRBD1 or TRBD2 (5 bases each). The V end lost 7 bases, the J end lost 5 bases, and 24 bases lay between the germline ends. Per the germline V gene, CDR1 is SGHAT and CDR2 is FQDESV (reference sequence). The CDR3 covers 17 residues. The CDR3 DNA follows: TGTGCCAGCACGTCTCAACCCCATTTCGGGGCGGACAATGAGCAGTTCTTC. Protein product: CASTSQPHFGADNEQFF.

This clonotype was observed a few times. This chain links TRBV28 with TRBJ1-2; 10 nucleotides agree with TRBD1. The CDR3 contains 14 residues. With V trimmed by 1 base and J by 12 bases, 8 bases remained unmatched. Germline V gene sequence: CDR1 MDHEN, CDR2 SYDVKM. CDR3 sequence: CASSLLGQGRQNTF. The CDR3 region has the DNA TGTGCCAGCAGTTTATTGGGACAGGGGAGACAGAACACCTTC.

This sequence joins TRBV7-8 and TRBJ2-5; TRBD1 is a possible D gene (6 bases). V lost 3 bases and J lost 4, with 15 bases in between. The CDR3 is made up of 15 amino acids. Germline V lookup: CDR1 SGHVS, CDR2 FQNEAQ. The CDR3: CASSFLHRAGETQYF. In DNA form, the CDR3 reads TGTGCCAGCAGCTTTTTGCACAGGGCCGGAGAGACCCAGTACTTC.

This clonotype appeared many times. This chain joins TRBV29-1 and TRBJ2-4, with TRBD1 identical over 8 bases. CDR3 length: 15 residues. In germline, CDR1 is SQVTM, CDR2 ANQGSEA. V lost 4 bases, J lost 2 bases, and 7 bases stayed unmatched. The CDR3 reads CSVVTGVLSKNIQYF. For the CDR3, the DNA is TGCAGCGTTGTGACAGGGGTATTGTCCAAAAACATTCAGTACTTC.

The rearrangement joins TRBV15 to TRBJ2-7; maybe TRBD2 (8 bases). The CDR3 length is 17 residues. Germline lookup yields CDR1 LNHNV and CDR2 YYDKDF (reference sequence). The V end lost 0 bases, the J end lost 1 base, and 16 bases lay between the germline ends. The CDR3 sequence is CATSRDSGGGLSYEQYF. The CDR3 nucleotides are TGTGCCACCAGCAGAGATTCGGGAGGGGGCCTGTCCTACGAGCAGTACTTC.

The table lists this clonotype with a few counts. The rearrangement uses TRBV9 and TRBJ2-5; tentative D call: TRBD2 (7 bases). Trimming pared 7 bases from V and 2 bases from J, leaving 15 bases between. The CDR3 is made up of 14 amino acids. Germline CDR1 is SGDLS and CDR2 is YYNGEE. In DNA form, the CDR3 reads TGTGCCAGCGGGGGGGGCACAGATCAAGAGACCCAGTACTTC. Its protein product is CASGGGTDQETQYF.

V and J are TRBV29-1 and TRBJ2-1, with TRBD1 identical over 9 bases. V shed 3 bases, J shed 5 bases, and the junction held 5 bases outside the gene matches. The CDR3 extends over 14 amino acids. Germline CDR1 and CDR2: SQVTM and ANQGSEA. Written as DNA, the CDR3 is TGCAGCGTTGAGGGGACAGGGTATAACAATGAGCAGTTCTTC. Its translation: CSVEGTGYNNEQFF.

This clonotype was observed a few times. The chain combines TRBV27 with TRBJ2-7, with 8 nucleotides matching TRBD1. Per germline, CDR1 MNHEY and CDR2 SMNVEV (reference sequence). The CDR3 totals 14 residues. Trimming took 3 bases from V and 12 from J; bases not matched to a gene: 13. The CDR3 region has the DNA TGTGCCAGCAGTTTGGCCGGGACAGGCACCTATCTGTACTTC. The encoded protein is CASSLAGTGTYLYF.

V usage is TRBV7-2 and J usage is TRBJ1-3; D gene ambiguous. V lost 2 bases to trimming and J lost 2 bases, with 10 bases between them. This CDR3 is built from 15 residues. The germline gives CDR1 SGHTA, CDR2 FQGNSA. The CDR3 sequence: CASSLNILAGNTIYF. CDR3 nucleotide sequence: TGTGCCAGCAGCTTAAATATCTTAGCTGGAAACACCATATATTTT.

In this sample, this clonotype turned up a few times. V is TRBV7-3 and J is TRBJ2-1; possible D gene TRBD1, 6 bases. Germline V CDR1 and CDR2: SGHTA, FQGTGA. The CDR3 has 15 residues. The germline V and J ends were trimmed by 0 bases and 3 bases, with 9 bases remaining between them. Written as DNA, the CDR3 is TGTGCCAGCAGCTTAACTCGGACAGACTACAATGAGCAGTTCTTC. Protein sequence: CASSLTRTDYNEQFF.

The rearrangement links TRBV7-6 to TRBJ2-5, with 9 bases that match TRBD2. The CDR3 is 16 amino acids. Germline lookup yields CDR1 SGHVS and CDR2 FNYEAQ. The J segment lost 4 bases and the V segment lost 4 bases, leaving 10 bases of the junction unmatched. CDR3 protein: CASSSASAGGGETQYF. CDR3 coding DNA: TGTGCCAGCAGCTCCGCCTCAGCGGGGGGAGGAGAGACCCAGTACTTC.

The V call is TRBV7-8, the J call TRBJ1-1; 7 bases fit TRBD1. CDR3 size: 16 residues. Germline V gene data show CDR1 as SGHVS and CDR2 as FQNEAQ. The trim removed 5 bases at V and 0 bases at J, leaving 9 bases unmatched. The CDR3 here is CASSPTGQIMNTEAFF. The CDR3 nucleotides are TGTGCCAGCAGCCCGACGGGACAGATAATGAACACTGAAGCTTTCTTT. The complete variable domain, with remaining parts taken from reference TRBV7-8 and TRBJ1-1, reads GAGVSQSPRYKVAKRGQDVALRCDPISGHVSLFWYQQALGQGPEFLTYFQNEAQLDKSGLPSDRFFAERPEGSVSTLKIQRTQQEDSAVYLCASSPTGQIMNTEAFFGQGTRLTVV.

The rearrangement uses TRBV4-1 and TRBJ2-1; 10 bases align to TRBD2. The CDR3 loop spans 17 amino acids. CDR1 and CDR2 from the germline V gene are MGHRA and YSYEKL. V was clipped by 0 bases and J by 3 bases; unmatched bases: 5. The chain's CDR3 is CASSQDALAGIYNEQFF. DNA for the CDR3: TGCGCCAGCAGCCAAGACGCACTAGCGGGGATCTACAATGAGCAGTTCTTC.

In DNA form, the CDR3 reads TGTGCCACCAGTGATTTGATCTCCTCGACAGGTCGAGAGACCCAGTACTTC. Protein product: CATSDLISSTGRETQYF. V usage is TRBV24-1 and J usage is TRBJ2-5; tentative D call: TRBD1 (6 bases). Germline-derived CDR1 and CDR2 are KGHDR and SFDVKD. The V end was cut by 0 bases, the J end by 4 bases, with 17 bases between. This CDR3 has 17 residues.

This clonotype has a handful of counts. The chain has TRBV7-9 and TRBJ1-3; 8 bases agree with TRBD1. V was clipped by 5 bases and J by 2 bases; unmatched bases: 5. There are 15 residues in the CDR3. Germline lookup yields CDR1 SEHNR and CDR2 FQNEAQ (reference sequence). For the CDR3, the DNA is TGTGCCAGCAGCCGACAGGGGACGACTGGAAACACCATATATTTT. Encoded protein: CASSRQGTTGNTIYF.